This T cell receptor (beta chain) was identified during a study of PD-L1 blockade in urothelial cancer. Time point here: pretreatment peripheral blood. In germline, CDR1 is MDHEN, CDR2 SYDVKM. The CDR3 is 16 residues long. Trimming removed 10 bases at V and 1 base at J, with 23 bases between. This table comes from immunoSEQ multiplex PCR, and its TCRdb copy is limited to in-frame clones, with some not included. The table has fewer than 80,000 clones, 81% seen once; the top ten hold roughly 3.2%. The chain has TRBV28 and TRBJ2-7; TRBD1 is a possible D gene (7 bases). The receptor was derived from a man between 65 and 85 years old with urothelial cancer. Sequenced here: PBMCs, sampled around atezolizumab (anti-PD-L1) treatment. In DNA, the CDR3 is TGTGCCACCATAGGCCGCGGGACAGACCATTCCTACGAGCAGTACTTC. Translation gives CATIGRGTDHSYEQYF.